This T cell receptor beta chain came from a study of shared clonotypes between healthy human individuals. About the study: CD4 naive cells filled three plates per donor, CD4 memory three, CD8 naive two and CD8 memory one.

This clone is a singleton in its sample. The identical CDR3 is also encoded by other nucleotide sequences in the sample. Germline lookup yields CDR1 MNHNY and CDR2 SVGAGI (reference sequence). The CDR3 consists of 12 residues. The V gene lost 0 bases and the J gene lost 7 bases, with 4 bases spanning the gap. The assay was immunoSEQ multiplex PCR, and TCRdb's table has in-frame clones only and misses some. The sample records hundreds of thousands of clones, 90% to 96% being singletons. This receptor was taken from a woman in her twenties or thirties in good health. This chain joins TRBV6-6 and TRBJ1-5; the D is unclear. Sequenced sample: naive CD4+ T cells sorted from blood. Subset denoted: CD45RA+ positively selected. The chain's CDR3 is CASSYSGQPQHF. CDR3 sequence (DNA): TGTGCCAGCAGTTACTCAGGCCAGCCCCAGCATTTT.